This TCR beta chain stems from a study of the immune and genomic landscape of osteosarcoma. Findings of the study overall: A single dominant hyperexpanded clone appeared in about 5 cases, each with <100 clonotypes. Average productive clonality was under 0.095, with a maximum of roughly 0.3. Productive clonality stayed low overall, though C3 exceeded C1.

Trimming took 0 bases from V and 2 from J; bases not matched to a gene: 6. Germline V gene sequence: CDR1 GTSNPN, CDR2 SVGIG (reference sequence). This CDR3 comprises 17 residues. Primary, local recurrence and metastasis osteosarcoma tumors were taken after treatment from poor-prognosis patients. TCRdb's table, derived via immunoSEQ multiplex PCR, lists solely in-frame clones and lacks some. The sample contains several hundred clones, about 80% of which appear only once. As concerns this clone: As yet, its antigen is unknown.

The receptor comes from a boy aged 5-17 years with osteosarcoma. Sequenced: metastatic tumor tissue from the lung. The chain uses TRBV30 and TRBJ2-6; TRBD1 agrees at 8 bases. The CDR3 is CAWSVTGTGAGANVLTF. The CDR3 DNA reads TGTGCCTGGAGTGTGACAGGGACAGGTGCTGGGGCCAACGTCCTGACTTTC.